This T cell receptor (beta chain) was retrieved from a study of blood T cell repertoires in COVID-19. Study in general: The United States, Italy and Spain supplied acute and convalescent COVID-19 samples. Sources were T cells, B-cell-depleted T cells, or PBMCs; the material itself was cDNA or gDNA.

Clinical histories supplied by participants themselves formed the basis of cohort assignment. Clones were sequenced by immunoSEQ multiplex PCR, and TCRdb holds only the in-frame ones, with some missing. The sample includes under 250,000 clones, 85% of them seen just once. This clone was seen only once. This CDR3 has 18 residues. Trimming pared 2 bases from V and 5 bases from J, leaving 24 bases between. Germline V gives CDR1 LGHNA, CDR2 YSLEER. The TCR originated in a woman between 50 and 59 years old with acute COVID-19. V usage is TRBV4-3 and J usage is TRBJ1-2, with D possibly matching TRBD1 (6 bases). Sequenced input: PBMCs or T cells enriched from blood (not recorded which). The CDR3 is CASSQTTFEAGETYGYTF. The CDR3 region has the DNA TGCGCCAGCAGCCAAACCACCTTCGAGGCAGGGGAGACATATGGCTACACCTTC.